The 16 T cell receptor beta chains given below trace back to one sample, sequenced in a study of blood T cell repertoires in COVID-19. The repertoire was sequenced with immunoSEQ multiplex PCR; TCRdb's copy has only in-frame clones and lacks some. The sample records around 300,000 clones, approximately 85% being singletons. Sequencing was performed on peripheral blood. These receptors came from a woman between 70 and 85 years old with acute or convalescent COVID-19.

The J gene is TRBJ1-2, the V gene TRBV7-9; D is undetermined. Deletions cut 1 base from V and 2 bases from J, with 5 bases between. Germline V gene lookup returns CDR1 SEHNR and CDR2 FQNEAQ (reference sequence). CDR3 length equals 13 residues. The CDR3 reads CASSLGENYGYTF. The DNA for the CDR3 is TGTGCCAGCAGCTTAGGAGAGAACTATGGCTACACCTTC. Full variable domain (outside the CDR3, taken from reference TRBV7-9 and TRBJ1-2): DTGVSQNPRHKITKRGQNVTFRCDPISEHNRLYWYRQTLGQGPEFLTYFQNEAQLEKSRLLSDRFSAERPKGSFSTLEIQRTEQGDSAMYLCASSLGENYGYTFGSGTRLTVV.

The CDR3 nucleotides read TGTGCCAGCAGCTTAGGGGGCGTGGGGGACACTGAAGCTTTCTTT. Translation gives CASSLGGVGDTEAFF. This sequence joins TRBV5-6 and TRBJ1-1; 7 nucleotides match TRBD1. CDR1 is SGHDT and CDR2 is YYEEEE in the germline V gene. V shed 2 bases and J 3 bases; nucleotides not matched to a gene: 7. The CDR3 has 15 residues.

This clone was observed a few times. This chain connects TRBV3-1 (or the pseudogene TRBV3-2) to TRBJ1-2, with D perhaps matching TRBD1 (6 bases). The CDR3 is 15 residues long. The V end lost 1 base, the J end lost 3 bases, and 12 bases lay between the germline ends. Germline-derived CDR1 and CDR2 are LGHDT and YNNKEL (reference sequence). DNA for the CDR3: TGTGCCAGCAGCCAAGCGCCAGGGGTAGACTATGGCTACACCTTC. Translation: CASSQAPGVDYGYTF.

A single count supports this clone. This sequence joins TRBV5-6 and TRBJ2-3, with TRBD2 matching over 7 bases. CDR1 is SGHDT, CDR2 YYEEEE, per germline. There are 16 residues in the CDR3. V lost 0 bases and J lost 1; bases outside the gene matches: 5. CDR3 sequence: CASSLAGAGGTDTQYF. CDR3 in DNA: TGTGCCAGCAGCTTGGCCGGGGCGGGGGGCACAGATACGCAGTATTTT. Full variable domain (outside the CDR3, taken from reference TRBV5-6 and TRBJ2-3): DAGVTQSPTHLIKTRGQQVTLRCSPKSGHDTVSWYQQALGQGPQFIFQYYEEEERQRGNFPDRFSGHQFPNYSSELNVNALLLGDSALYLCASSLAGAGGTDTQYFGPGTRLTVL.

This clone showed up just a few times. The gene calls are TRBV20-1 and TRBJ1-1; D is undetermined. CDR3 size: 11 residues. CDR1 and CDR2 (germline): DFQATT, SNEGSKA (reference sequence). V lost 7 bases, J lost 4 bases, and 10 bases lay in between. This CDR3 is CSVYRATEAFF. DNA for the CDR3: TGCAGTGTTTACCGCGCCACTGAAGCTTTCTTT.

V usage is TRBV5-1 and J usage is TRBJ2-3, with 13 bases matching TRBD2. The CDR3 spans 18 residues. J gave up 0 bases and V 1 base, and 5 bases lay outside the gene matches. Germline loops: CDR1 SGHRS, CDR2 YFSETQ. The CDR3 nucleotides are TGCGCCAGCAGCTTGAAACTAGCGGGGGGGATAAGCACAGATACGCAGTATTTT. Its translation: CASSLKLAGGISTDTQYF.

The chain recombines TRBV7-4 with TRBJ2-7, with D tentatively TRBD1 (5 bases). This CDR3 comprises 16 residues. V lost 5 bases to trimming and J lost 6 bases, with 23 bases between them. CDR1 SGHVT and CDR2 SQSDAQ come from the germline V gene. The CDR3 sequence is CASSIIDSVVPAEQYF. In nucleotides, the CDR3 is TGTGCCAGCAGCATAATCGACAGTGTGGTGCCGGCCGAGCAGTACTTC. Full variable domain (rest looked up from reference TRBV7-4 and TRBJ2-7): GAGVSQSPRYKVAKRGRDVALRCDSISGHVTLYWYRQTLGQGSEVLTYSQSDAQRDKSGRPSGRFSAERPERSVSTLKIQRTEQGDSAVYLCASSIIDSVVPAEQYFGPGTRLTVT.

The gene calls are TRBV18 and TRBJ1-1, with D maybe TRBD1 (5 bases). The germline V and J ends were trimmed by 5 bases and 3 bases, with 10 bases remaining between them. The V gene's germline CDR1 is KGHSH and CDR2 LQKENI. CDR3 size: 13 residues. CDR3 DNA: TGTGCCAGCTCAGGGGGGACGGACACTGAAGCTTTCTTT. Translating it yields CASSGGTDTEAFF.

This clone was seen a single time. The chain uses TRBV19 and TRBJ1-2; no clear D. Trimming removed 6 bases from V and 2 bases from J, with 10 bases in between. Germline V gives CDR1 LNHDA, CDR2 SQIVND (reference sequence). The CDR3 totals 13 residues. The CDR3 loop reads CASRWSSNYGYTF. For the CDR3, the DNA is TGTGCCAGTAGATGGAGTTCGAACTATGGCTACACCTTC. The whole variable domain, filled in from reference TRBV19 and TRBJ1-2, reads DGGITQSPKYLFRKEGQNVTLSCEQNLNHDAMYWYRQDPGQGLRLIYYSQIVNDFQKGDIAEGYSVSREKKESFPLTVTSAQKNPTAFYLCASRWSSNYGYTFGSGTRLTVV.

V is TRBV4-1 and J is TRBJ2-1; TRBD2 is a possible D gene (7 bases). Trimming removed 2 bases at V and 7 bases at J, with 18 bases between. This CDR3 region has 16 residues. Germline V CDR1 and CDR2: MGHRA, YSYEKL. CDR3 amino acids: CASSQREWGRGNEQFF. CDR3 DNA: TGCGCCAGCAGCCAAAGGGAGTGGGGGAGGGGGAATGAGCAGTTCTTC.

Here the CDR3 DNA reads TGTGCCAGCAGTTCAAGACAGGTGTATGGAAACACCATATATTTT. This translates into CASSSRQVYGNTIYF. V gene TRBV2 combines with J gene TRBJ1-3; D may be TRBD1 (6 bases). Germline-derived CDR1 and CDR2 are SNHLY and FYNNEI. The CDR3 contains 15 residues. V was cut by 5 bases and J by 3 bases, with 14 bases left in between.

This rearrangement joins TRBV10-3 to TRBJ2-5; 7 bases map to TRBD1. CDR3 length: 13 residues. Trimming removed 10 bases from V and 3 bases from J; junction bases left unmatched: 8. Per germline, CDR1 ENHRY and CDR2 SYGVKD. The CDR3 DNA reads TGTGCCACCTCCGGGACAGCAGAAGAGACCCAGTACTTC. Translating it yields CATSGTAEETQYF.

The genes are TRBV5-8 and TRBJ1-1; tentatively, D is TRBD1 (5 bases). The CDR3 sequence is 14 residues long. The ends were cut back, 3 bases at V and 1 base at J, with 10 bases in the middle. Germline CDR1 is SGHTS and CDR2 is YDEGEE. CDR3 amino acids: CASSYGGWNTEAFF. CDR3 sequence (DNA): TGTGCCAGCAGCTACGGGGGTTGGAACACTGAAGCTTTCTTT.

The chain recombines TRBV2 with TRBJ2-2; TRBD2 aligns across 15 bases. Unmatched junction bases numbered 4, after V lost 9 bases and J lost 5 bases. The germline V gene encodes CDR1 SNHLY and CDR2 FYNNEI. This CDR3 has 15 amino acids. The CDR3 DNA sequence: TGTGCCAGAGCCGGACTAGCGGGGGGGACCGGGGAGCTGTTTTTT. Translating it yields CARAGLAGGTGELFF. Supplemented by reference TRBV2 and TRBJ2-2, the full variable domain reads EPEVTQTPSHQVTQMGQEVILRCVPISNHLYFYWYRQILGQKVEFLVSFYNNEISEKSEIFDDQFSVERPDGSNFTLKIRSTKLEDSAMYFCARAGLAGGTGELFFGEGSRLTVL.

The chain links TRBV4-1 to TRBJ1-6, with TRBD1 matching over 7 bases. CDR3 size: 16 residues. Looked up from germline, CDR1 is MGHRA and CDR2 is YSYEKL. Germline trimming cut 3 bases from V and 5 bases from J; bases unmatched to any gene: 7. The CDR3 sequence is CASSHRTGSDNSPLHF. The CDR3 DNA follows: TGCGCCAGCAGCCATAGGACAGGTTCTGATAATTCACCCCTCCACTTT.

The chain employs TRBV7-9 and TRBJ1-5; D call uncertain. The CDR3 has 14 residues. The germline V gene encodes CDR1 SEHNR and CDR2 FQNEAQ (reference sequence). V dropped 4 bases and J dropped 5 bases, with 12 bases sitting between them. Here the CDR3 DNA reads TGTGCCAGCAGCTCGACGGGGTGGGATCAGCCCCAGCATTTT. Amino acid sequence: CASSSTGWDQPQHF. The full variable domain, in which reference TRBV7-9 and TRBJ1-5 provide the parts outside the CDR3, is DTGVSQNPRHKITKRGQNVTFRCDPISEHNRLYWYRQTLGQGPEFLTYFQNEAQLEKSRLLSDRFSAERPKGSFSTLEIQRTEQGDSAMYLCASSSTGWDQPQHFGDGTRLSIL.